Each of the 5 T cell receptor beta chains below was sequenced from the same sample in a study of T cell responses to AZD1222 COVID-19 vaccine. Sequenced by immunoSEQ multiplex PCR; TCRdb stores in-frame clones only, minus some. The sample has over 140,000 clones, roughly 92% seen once. Sequencing was performed on peripheral blood, taken on day 0 of AZD1222 vaccination. Every receptor here comes from an adult in good health.

The gene calls are TRBV23-1 and TRBJ2-1, with 11 nucleotides matching TRBD2. TRBV23-1 is an ORF for which the function is uncertain. J gave up 5 bases and V 5 bases, and 2 bases lay outside the gene matches. This CDR3 spans 14 amino acids. CDR3 sequence (DNA): TGCGCCAGCAGTGAACTAGCGGGGGACAATGAGCAGTTCTTC. This encodes CASSELAGDNEQFF.

The chain joins TRBV11-2 to TRBJ2-2, with D perhaps TRBD2 (7 bases). Trimming shortened V by 5 bases and J by 6 bases, and 22 bases separated the two germline ends. This CDR3 region has 17 residues. From germline, CDR1 is SGHAT and CDR2 FQNNGV. In DNA form, the CDR3 reads TGTGCCAGCAGCGGAGATCTGTGGGGGGGCACCTCCGGGGAGCTGTTTTTT. The encoded protein is CASSGDLWGGTSGELFF.

The rearrangement joins TRBV18 to TRBJ1-1; 10 bases match TRBD1. J was trimmed by 4 bases and V by 4 bases; bases with no gene match: 9. The germline V gene has CDR1 KGHSH and CDR2 LQKENI. CDR3 length: 16 residues. In DNA form, the CDR3 reads TGTGCCAGCTCACGAGGGACAGGGGAAGTCGGCACTGAAGCTTTCTTT. As protein: CASSRGTGEVGTEAFF.

The V gene is TRBV7-8, the J gene TRBJ1-2, with D possibly TRBD1 on 5 matching bases. Germline assignment: CDR1 SGHVS and CDR2 FQNEAQ. The V gene lost 6 bases and the J gene lost 1 base, with 18 bases spanning the gap. This CDR3 comprises 16 residues. CDR3 loop: CASRELGAGYNYGYTF. The DNA of the CDR3 is TGTGCCAGCAGAGAGCTAGGGGCAGGTTATAACTATGGCTACACCTTC.

This sequence joins TRBV24-1 and TRBJ2-1, with D tentatively TRBD2 (5 bases). Germline-derived CDR1 and CDR2 are KGHDR and SFDVKD. The CDR3 has 19 residues. Trimming left V 1 base short and J 0 bases short, with 18 bases between. This CDR3 is CATSDFPTSRQSSYNEQFF. The CDR3 coding sequence is TGTGCCACCAGTGATTTTCCTACTAGTAGGCAAAGCTCCTACAATGAGCAGTTCTTC.